This T cell receptor (beta chain) is drawn from a study of OX40 agonist ivuxolimab in advanced cancers. Using immunoSEQ multiplex PCR, the repertoire was profiled, and TCRdb retains in-frame clones only, with some absent. The table lists 65,000 to 90,000 clones, about 90% of them singletons. This clone was counted once. From germline, CDR1 is MDHEN and CDR2 SYDVKM. CDR3 length: 17 residues. Trimming shortened V by 3 bases and J by 8 bases, and 23 bases separated the two germline ends. The input for sequencing was CD4+ or CD8+ T cells sorted from blood, taken in a trial of the OX40 agonist ivuxolimab. This receptor was taken from an adult with an advanced solid tumor such as melanoma, head and neck, liver or kidney cancer. The chain links TRBV28 to TRBJ2-1; the D gene could be TRBD1 or TRBD2 (5 bases each). Here the CDR3 reads CASSFSWGLRGPHEQFF. CDR3 DNA sequence: TGTGCCAGCAGTTTTTCGTGGGGGTTAAGGGGACCACATGAGCAGTTCTTC.